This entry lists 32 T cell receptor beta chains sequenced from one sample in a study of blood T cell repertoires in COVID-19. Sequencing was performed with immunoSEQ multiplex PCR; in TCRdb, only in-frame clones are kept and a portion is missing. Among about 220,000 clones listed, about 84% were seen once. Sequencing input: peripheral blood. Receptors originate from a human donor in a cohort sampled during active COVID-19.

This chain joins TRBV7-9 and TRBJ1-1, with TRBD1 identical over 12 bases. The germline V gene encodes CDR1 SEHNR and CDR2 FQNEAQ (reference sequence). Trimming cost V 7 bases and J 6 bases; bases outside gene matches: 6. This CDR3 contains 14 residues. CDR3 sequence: CASTWGTGGSEAFF. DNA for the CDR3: TGTGCCAGCACCTGGGGGACAGGGGGCTCTGAAGCTTTCTTT.

The CDR3 protein is CAWNFPRGLQETQYF. The CDR3 nucleotides read TGTGCCTGGAACTTCCCGAGGGGGCTCCAAGAGACCCAGTACTTC. The J gene is TRBJ2-5, the V gene TRBV30, with 7 nucleotides matching TRBD1. Per germline, CDR1 GTSNPN and CDR2 SVGIG (reference sequence). CDR3 length: 15 residues. The J segment lost 1 base and the V segment lost 4 bases, leaving 9 bases of the junction unmatched.

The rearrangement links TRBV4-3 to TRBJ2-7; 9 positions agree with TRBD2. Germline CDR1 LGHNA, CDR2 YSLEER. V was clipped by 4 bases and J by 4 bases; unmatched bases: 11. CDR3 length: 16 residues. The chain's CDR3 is CASSPGFGTSTYEQYF. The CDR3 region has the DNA TGCGCCAGCAGCCCGGGGTTCGGGACTAGCACTTACGAGCAGTACTTC.

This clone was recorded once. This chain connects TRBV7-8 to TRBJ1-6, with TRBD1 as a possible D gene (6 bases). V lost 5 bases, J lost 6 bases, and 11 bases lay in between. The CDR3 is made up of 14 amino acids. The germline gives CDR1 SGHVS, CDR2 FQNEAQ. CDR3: CASSRTVGNSPLHF. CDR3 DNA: TGTGCCAGCAGCCGGACAGTGGGTAATTCACCCCTCCACTTT.

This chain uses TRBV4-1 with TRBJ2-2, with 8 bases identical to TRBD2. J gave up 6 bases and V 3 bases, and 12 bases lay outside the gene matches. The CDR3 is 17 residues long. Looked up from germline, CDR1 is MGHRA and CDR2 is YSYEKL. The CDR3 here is CASSHRRSSGSAGELFF. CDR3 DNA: TGCGCCAGCAGCCATCGTCGATCGAGCGGGAGCGCCGGGGAGCTGTTTTTT.

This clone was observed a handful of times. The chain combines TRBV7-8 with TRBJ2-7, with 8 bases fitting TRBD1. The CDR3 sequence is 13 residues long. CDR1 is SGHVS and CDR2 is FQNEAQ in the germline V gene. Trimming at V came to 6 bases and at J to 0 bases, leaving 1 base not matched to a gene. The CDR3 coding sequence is TGTGCCAGCAGGGGGACAGGCTCCTACGAGCAGTACTTC. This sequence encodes CASRGTGSYEQYF.

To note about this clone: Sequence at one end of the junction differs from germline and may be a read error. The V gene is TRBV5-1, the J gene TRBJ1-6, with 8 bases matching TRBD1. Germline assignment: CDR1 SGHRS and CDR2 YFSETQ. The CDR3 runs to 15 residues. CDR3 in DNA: TGCGCCAGCAGCTTGGTCGACAGGGGAGATTCGCCCCTCCACTTT. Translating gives CASSLVDRGDSPLHF.

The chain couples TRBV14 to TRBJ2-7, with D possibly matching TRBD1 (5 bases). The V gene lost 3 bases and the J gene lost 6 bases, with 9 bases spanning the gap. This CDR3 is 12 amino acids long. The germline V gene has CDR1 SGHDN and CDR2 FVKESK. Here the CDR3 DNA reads TGTGCCAGCAGCCAGGGTAGGGGCGAGCAGTACTTC. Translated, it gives CASSQGRGEQYF.

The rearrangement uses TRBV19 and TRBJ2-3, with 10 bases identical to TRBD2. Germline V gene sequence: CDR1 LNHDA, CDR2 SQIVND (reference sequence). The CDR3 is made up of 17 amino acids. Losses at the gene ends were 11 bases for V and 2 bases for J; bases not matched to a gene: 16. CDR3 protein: CAPRGSGRPTPTDTQYF. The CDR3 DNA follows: TGTGCCCCAAGAGGTAGCGGGAGGCCCACCCCCACAGATACGCAGTATTTT.

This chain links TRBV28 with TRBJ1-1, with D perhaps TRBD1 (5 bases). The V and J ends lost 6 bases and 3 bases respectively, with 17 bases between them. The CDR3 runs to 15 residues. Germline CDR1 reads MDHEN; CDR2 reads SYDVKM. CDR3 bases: TGTGCCAGCAGCCCCTATGTGGGAGGGGACACTGAAGCTTTCTTT. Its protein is CASSPYVGGDTEAFF.

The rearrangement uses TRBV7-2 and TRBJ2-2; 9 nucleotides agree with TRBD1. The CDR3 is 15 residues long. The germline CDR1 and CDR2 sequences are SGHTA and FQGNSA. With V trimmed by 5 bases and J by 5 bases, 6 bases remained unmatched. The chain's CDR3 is CASSRRGQGTGELFF. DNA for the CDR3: TGTGCCAGCAGCCGCCGGGGACAGGGAACCGGGGAGCTGTTTTTT. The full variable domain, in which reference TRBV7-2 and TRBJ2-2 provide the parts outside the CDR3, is GAGVSQSPSNKVTEKGKDVELRCDPISGHTALYWYRQSLGQGLEFLIYFQGNSAPDKSGLPSDRFSAERTGGSVSTLTIQRTQQEDSAVYLCASSRRGQGTGELFFGEGSRLTVL.

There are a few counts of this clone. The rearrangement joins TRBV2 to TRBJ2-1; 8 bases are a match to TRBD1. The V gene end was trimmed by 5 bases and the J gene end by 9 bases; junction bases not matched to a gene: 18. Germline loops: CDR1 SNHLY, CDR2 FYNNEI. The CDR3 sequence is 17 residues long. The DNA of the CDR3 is TGTGCCAGCAGTTTTACTTCGGGGACAGGCCGTACCGGTGAGCAGTTCTTC. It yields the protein CASSFTSGTGRTGEQFF. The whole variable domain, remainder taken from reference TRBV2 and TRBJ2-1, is EPEVTQTPSHQVTQMGQEVILRCVPISNHLYFYWYRQILGQKVEFLVSFYNNEISEKSEIFDDQFSVERPDGSNFTLKIRSTKLEDSAMYFCASSFTSGTGRTGEQFFGPGTRLTVL.

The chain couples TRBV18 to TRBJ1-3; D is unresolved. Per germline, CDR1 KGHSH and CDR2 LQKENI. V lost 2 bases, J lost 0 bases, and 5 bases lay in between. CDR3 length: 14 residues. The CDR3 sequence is CASSPVNSGNTIYF. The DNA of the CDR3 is TGTGCCAGCTCACCAGTCAACTCTGGAAACACCATATATTTT.

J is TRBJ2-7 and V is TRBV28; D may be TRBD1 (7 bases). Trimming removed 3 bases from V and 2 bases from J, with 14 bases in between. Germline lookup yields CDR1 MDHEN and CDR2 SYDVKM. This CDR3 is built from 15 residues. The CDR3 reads CASSLIQGGPYEQYF. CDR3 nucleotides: TGTGCCAGCAGTTTGATCCAGGGGGGACCCTACGAGCAGTACTTC. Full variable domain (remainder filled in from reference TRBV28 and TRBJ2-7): DVKVTQSSRYLVKRTGEKVFLECVQDMDHENMFWYRQDPGLGLRLIYFSYDVKMKEKGDIPEGYSVSREKKERFSLILESASTNQTSMYLCASSLIQGGPYEQYFGPGTRLTVT.

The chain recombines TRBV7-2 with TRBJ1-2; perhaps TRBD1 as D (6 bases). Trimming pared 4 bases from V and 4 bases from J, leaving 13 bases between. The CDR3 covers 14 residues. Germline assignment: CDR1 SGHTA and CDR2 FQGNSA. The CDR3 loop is CASSSQGPGYGYTF. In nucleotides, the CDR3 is TGTGCCAGCAGCTCCCAGGGGCCGGGCTATGGCTACACCTTC.

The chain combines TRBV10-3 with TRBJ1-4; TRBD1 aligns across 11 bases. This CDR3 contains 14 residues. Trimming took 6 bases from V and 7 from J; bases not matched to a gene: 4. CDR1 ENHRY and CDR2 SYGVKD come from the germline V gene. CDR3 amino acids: CAISPDRGLEKLFF. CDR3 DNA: TGTGCCATCAGCCCGGACAGGGGGCTTGAAAAACTGTTTTTT.

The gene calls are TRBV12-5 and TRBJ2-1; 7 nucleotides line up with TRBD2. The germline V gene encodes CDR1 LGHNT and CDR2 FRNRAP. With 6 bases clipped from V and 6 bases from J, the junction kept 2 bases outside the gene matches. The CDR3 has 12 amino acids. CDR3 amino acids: CASGTSRNEQFF. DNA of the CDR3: TGTGCTAGTGGGACTAGCCGCAATGAGCAGTTCTTC.

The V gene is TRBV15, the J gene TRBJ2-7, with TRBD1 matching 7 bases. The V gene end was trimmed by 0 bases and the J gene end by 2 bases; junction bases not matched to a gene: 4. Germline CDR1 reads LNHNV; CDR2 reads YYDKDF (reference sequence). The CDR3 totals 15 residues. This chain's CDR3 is CATSREPTGTYEQYF. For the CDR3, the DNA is TGTGCCACCAGCAGAGAGCCGACAGGGACCTACGAGCAGTACTTC.

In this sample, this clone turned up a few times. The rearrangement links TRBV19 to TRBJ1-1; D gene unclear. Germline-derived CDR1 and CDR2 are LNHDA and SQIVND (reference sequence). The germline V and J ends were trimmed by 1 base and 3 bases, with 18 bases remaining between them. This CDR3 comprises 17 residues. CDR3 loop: CASSIVPGEGIYTEAFF. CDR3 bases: TGTGCCAGTAGTATAGTACCCGGGGAGGGAATCTACACTGAAGCTTTCTTT.

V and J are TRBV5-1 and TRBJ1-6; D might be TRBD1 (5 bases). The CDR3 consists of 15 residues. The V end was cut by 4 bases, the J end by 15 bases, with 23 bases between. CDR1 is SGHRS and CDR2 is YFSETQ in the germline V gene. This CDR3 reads CASSDPDSSFVLLHF. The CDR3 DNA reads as TGCGCCAGCAGCGACCCCGACAGTTCATTTGTACTCCTCCACTTT.

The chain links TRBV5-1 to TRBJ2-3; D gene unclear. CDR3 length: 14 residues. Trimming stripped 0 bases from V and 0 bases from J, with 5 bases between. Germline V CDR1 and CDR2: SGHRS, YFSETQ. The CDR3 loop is CASSLARSTDTQYF. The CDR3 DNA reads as TGCGCCAGCAGCTTGGCCAGGAGCACAGATACGCAGTATTTT. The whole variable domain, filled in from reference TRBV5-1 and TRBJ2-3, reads KAGVTQTPRYLIKTRGQQVTLSCSPISGHRSVSWYQQTPGQGLQFLFEYFSETQRNKGNFPGRFSGRQFSNSRSEMNVSTLELGDSALYLCASSLARSTDTQYFGPGTRLTVL.

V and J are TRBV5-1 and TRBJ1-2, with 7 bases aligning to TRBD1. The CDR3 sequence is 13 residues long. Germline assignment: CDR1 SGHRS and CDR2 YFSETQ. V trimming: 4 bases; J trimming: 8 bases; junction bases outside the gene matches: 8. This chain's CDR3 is CASSHGTAGGYTF. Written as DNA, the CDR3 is TGCGCCAGCAGCCACGGGACAGCGGGCGGCTACACCTTC.

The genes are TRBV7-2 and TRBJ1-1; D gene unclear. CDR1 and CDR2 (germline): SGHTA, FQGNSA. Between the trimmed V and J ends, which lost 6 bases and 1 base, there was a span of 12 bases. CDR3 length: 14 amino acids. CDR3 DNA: TGTGCCAGCAGGTCCCAGCCGGGGAACACTGAAGCTTTCTTT. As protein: CASRSQPGNTEAFF. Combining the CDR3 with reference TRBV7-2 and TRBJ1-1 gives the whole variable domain GAGVSQSPSNKVTEKGKDVELRCDPISGHTALYWYRQSLGQGLEFLIYFQGNSAPDKSGLPSDRFSAERTGGSVSTLTIQRTQQEDSAVYLCASRSQPGNTEAFFGQGTRLTVV.

Written as DNA, the CDR3 is TGTGCCAGCAGCTTCGGCAGCGGGGGGGCCAGGAATGAGCAGTTCTTC. Amino acid sequence: CASSFGSGGARNEQFF. The chain links TRBV7-2 to TRBJ2-1, with 10 bases fitting TRBD2. Germline V CDR1 and CDR2: SGHTA, FQGNSA. After removal of 3 bases from V and 7 bases from J, the junction contained 9 bases not matched to a gene. CDR3 length: 16 amino acids.

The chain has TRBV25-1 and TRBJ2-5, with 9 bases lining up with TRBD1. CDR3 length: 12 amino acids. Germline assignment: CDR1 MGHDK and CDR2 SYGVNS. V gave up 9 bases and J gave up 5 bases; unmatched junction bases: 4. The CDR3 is CASTGGWETQYF. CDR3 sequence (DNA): TGTGCCAGTACAGGGGGCTGGGAGACCCAGTACTTC.

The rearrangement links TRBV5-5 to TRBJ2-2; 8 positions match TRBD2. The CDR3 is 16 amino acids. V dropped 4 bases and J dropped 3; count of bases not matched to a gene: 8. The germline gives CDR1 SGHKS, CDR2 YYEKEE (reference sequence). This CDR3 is CASSGFTSGDTGELFF. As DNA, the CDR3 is TGTGCCAGCAGCGGTTTTACTAGCGGCGACACCGGGGAGCTGTTTTTT.

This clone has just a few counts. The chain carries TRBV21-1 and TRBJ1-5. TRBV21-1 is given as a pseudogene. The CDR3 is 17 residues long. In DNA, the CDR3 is TGTGCCAGCAGCAAAAAATTCCAGGATAGGGGAGGCCAGCCCCAGCATTTT. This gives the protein CASSKKFQDRGGQPQHF.

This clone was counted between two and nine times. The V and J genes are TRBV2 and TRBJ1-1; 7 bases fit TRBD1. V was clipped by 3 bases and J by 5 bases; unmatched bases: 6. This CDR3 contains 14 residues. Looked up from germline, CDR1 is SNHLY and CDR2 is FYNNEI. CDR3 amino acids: CASSDGQVGTEAFF. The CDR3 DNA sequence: TGTGCCAGCAGTGATGGACAGGTGGGAACTGAAGCTTTCTTT.

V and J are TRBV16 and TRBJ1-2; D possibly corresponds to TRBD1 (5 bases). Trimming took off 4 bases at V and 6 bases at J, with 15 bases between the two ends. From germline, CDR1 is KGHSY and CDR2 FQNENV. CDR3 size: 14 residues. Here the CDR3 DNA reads TGTGCCAGCAGCCTTCCAACGGACACGGATGGCTACACCTTC. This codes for CASSLPTDTDGYTF.

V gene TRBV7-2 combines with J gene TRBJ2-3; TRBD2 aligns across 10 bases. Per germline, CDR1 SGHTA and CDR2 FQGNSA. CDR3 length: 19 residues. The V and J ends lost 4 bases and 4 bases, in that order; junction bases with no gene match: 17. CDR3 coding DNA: TGTGCCAGCAGCTCCTGGGTAGGAGCGGGGGGGCCGGGGGCAGATACGCAGTATTTT. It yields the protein CASSSWVGAGGPGADTQYF.

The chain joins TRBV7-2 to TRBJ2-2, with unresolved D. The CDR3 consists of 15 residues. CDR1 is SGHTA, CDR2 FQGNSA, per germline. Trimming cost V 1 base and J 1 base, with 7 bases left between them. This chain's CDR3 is CASSLVSLNTGELFF. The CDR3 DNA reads TGTGCCAGCAGCTTAGTTAGCCTGAACACCGGGGAGCTGTTTTTT.

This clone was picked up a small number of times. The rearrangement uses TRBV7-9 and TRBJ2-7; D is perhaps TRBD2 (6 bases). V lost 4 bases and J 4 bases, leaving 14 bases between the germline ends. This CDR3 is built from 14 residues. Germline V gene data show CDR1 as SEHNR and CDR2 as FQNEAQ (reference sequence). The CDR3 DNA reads TGTGCCAGCAGCTCCGCGGGGATGGGGTACGAGCAGTACTTC. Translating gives CASSSAGMGYEQYF.